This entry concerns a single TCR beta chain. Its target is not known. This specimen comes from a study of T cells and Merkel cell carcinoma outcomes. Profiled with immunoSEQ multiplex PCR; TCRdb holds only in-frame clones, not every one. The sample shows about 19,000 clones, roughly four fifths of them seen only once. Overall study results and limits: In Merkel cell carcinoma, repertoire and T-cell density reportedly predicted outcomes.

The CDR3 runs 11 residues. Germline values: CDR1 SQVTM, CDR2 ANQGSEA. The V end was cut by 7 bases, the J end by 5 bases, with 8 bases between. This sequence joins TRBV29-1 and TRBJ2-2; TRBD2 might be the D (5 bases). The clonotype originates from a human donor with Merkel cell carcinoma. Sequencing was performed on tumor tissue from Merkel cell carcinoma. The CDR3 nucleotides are TGCAGCGCCGGGATGACCGGGGAGCTGTTTTTT. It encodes CSAGMTGELFF.